The clone carrying this T cell receptor (beta chain) came up once. The target antigen is unknown. In the same sample, other DNA sequences code for this CDR3. These data belong to a study of shared clonotypes between healthy human individuals. Study context: Each donor's CD4 naive and CD4 memory cells filled three plates apiece, CD8 naive two, and CD8 memory one.

General study findings and limits: The authors sampled blood alone, and tissue repertoires likely differ. Compared with memory subsets, naive subsets generally had larger estimated richness.

TCRdb's copy holds only in-frame clones and misses some; the assay was immunoSEQ multiplex PCR. The top ten hold more than 0.1% of the sample, which has more than 2 million clones, roughly 95% seen once. The clonotype originates from a man aged 18 to 35 in good health. The material sequenced was naive CD4+ T cells sorted from blood. This sample's subset: CD45RA+ positively selected.

CDR3 sequence (DNA): TGTGCCAGCAGTTTCCGCGGAAACACTGAAGCTTTCTTT. As protein: CASSFRGNTEAFF. The chain recombines TRBV28 with TRBJ1-1; D is unclear. The CDR3 length is 13 residues. V dropped 3 bases and J dropped 2 bases, with 7 bases sitting between them. Per the germline V gene, CDR1 is MDHEN and CDR2 is SYDVKM.